This T cell receptor (beta chain) was sequenced in a study of cytomegalovirus exposure and HLA in healthy donors. Study-level results: The classifier reportedly diagnosed cytomegalovirus status with high specificity and sensitivity. A later analysis associated under 20,000 TCR beta sequences with HLA alleles at a 0.05 false discovery rate.

Both 60 Vbeta primers and 13 Jbeta primers went into the PCR. Per the original methods: Approximately 9.9 million of about 88 million unique TCR beta chains were shared, per a later count. Some clones are missing from TCRdb's copy, which holds only in-frame ones; the method was immunoSEQ multiplex PCR. That table supplies the V and J calls and clone size; D and trimming were determined from the DNA. This sample carries about 77,000 clones, roughly 80% of them seen once, and the ten largest clones take 3.5% to 5.5%. Notes on this clone: Its antigen remains unidentified.

The study sampled nominally healthy donors, though unrecorded immune exposures were likely. From germline, CDR1 is SGHVS and CDR2 FNYEAQ. The CDR3 loop spans 16 amino acids. V was clipped by 5 bases and J by 8 bases; unmatched bases: 11. The sequenced material came from PBMCs. The origin of this receptor is a man aged 40-49 years in good health and CMV-seronegative. The J gene is TRBJ2-1, the V gene TRBV7-6; 11 bases fit TRBD2. CDR3: CASSTAIAGGTYEQFF. DNA for the CDR3: TGTGCCAGCAGCACCGCAATAGCGGGAGGGACCTATGAGCAGTTCTTC.